These T cell receptor beta chains were read from a single sample in a study of cytomegalovirus exposure and HLA in healthy donors. Method: immunoSEQ multiplex PCR; TCRdb's copy keeps in-frame clones and lacks some. The sample has tens of thousands of clones, more than 65% seen once. Source material: PBMCs. Receptor source: a male donor in good health and CMV-seropositive. Each CDR3 is given with its conserved first and last residue. A D gene is named only where the DNA matches it firmly. Clone size is not always given. Where it is, it says once, few, many or a class for expanded clones.

v_call	d_call	clone_size	j_call	cdr3_nt	cdr3_aa
TRBV6-1	TRBD2	once	TRBJ2-7	TGTGCCAGCAGTGAGGTAGCGGGGGGGCCGTACGAGCAGTACTTC	CASSEVAGGPYEQYF
TRBV19	-	-	TRBJ1-4	TGTGCCAGCAAAACCGGGGTCGTGGGAGGGGAAAAACTGTTTTTT	CASKTGVVGGEKLFF
TRBV10-1	-	-	TRBJ1-2	TGCGCCAGCAGTGAACGAGGGCTCAACTATGGCTACACCTTC	CASSERGLNYGYTF
TRBV7-9	-	-	TRBJ1-3	TGTTCCAGCAGCTTATCTTCAACCGGGAACACCATATATTTT	CSSSLSSTGNTIYF
TRBV9	-	-	TRBJ1-3	TGTGCCAGCAGCGCCGTAAGGACAGAGTGGGACACCATATATTTT	CASSAVRTEWDTIYF
TRBV4-1	-	-	TRBJ2-5	TGCGCGAGCAGGAAGACTGGGTTCCAAGAGACCCAGTACTTC	CASRKTGFQETQYF
TRBV4-2	-	-	TRBJ2-5	TGTGCCAGCAGCCAAGTAGCAGGGCAGGGAAGGAGAGAGACCCAGTACTTC	CASSQVAGQGRRETQYF
TRBV28	TRBD1	-	TRBJ1-5	TGTGCCAGCCAAACAGGGGCCGGACAGCCCCAGCATTTT	CASQTGAGQPQHF
TRBV27	TRBD1	-	TRBJ2-7	TGTGCCAGCAGTAAAGGGACAGGGGACAAACCTTCCTACGAGCAGTACTTC	CASSKGTGDKPSYEQYF
TRBV11-2	TRBD2	-	TRBJ2-2	TGTGCCAGCAGCTTAGATCGGCGGGAGGGCCCGTCCGGGGAGCTGTTTTTT	CASSLDRREGPSGELFF
TRBV7-3	TRBD1	-	TRBJ2-7	TGTGCCAGCAGCCCGTCCCGGGACAGGGTCGAGCAGTACTTC	CASSPSRDRVEQYF
TRBV6-6	TRBD1	-	TRBJ2-3	TGTGCCAGCGAAGACAGGGGGATGTCAGATACGCAGTATTTT	CASEDRGMSDTQYF
TRBV6-5	-	many	TRBJ2-1	TGTGCCAGCAGTTACGTGGGGCCTGGTGAGCAGTTCTTC	CASSYVGPGEQFF
TRBV18	TRBD1	-	TRBJ1-1	TGTGCCAGCTCACCTCAAAAACAGGGGGACACTGAAGCTTTCTTT	CASSPQKQGDTEAFF
TRBV4-3	TRBD1	-	TRBJ1-3	TGCGCCAGCAGCCAAGCGACAGGGAGTGGAAACACCATATATTTT	CASSQATGSGNTIYF
TRBV10-3	TRBD1	-	TRBJ1-2	TGTGCCATCAGGCCGGGGGGACAGGGCTCTGGCTACACCTTC	CAIRPGGQGSGYTF
TRBV27	TRBD1	-	TRBJ2-7	TGTGCCAGCAGTTTATCCGGACAGGGGGCCGGCGAGCAGTACTTC	CASSLSGQGAGEQYF
TRBV7-9	-	-	TRBJ1-1	TGTGCCAGCAGCTTAATGTCAGGCTATAACACTGAAGCTTTCTTT	CASSLMSGYNTEAFF
TRBV6-1	TRBD1	once	TRBJ2-7	TGTGCCAGCAGAAAGGAGCAGGGGGTTTCCTACGAGCAGTACTTC	CASRKEQGVSYEQYF
TRBV11-2	TRBD1	-	TRBJ1-1	TGTGCCAGCAGCTGGCGGGACAGCCGCACTGAAGCTTTCTTT	CASSWRDSRTEAFF
TRBV7-9	-	-	TRBJ1-2	TGTGCCAGCAGCTTAGGAGGACAAGAAACTAATCCTCAAAACTATGGCTACACCTTC	CASSLGGQETNPQNYGYTF
TRBV27	-	-	TRBJ2-1	TGTGCCAGCAGTCTTCGAGGGTTTCTGGATGAGCAGTTCTTC	CASSLRGFLDEQFF
TRBV7-9	-	-	TRBJ1-4	TGTGCCAGCTATGGACAGCTAAATGAAAAACTGTTTTTT	CASYGQLNEKLFF
TRBV6-1	-	-	TRBJ1-1	TGTGCCAGCAGTGTAAGGGGTAAGAACACTGAAGCTTTCTTT	CASSVRGKNTEAFF
TRBV9	-	-	TRBJ2-7	TGTGCCAGCAGCGTAGGTTCAGCCGGTGGAGGGGCCTACGAGCAGTACTTC	CASSVGSAGGGAYEQYF
TRBV2	-	once	TRBJ1-2	TGTGCCAGCAGTGATCTACAGGGAAGGTATGGCTACACCTTC	CASSDLQGRYGYTF
TRBV19	-	-	TRBJ2-3	TGTGCCGCCAAAGGGAGGTCTGGCACAGATACGCAGTATTTT	CAAKGRSGTDTQYF
TRBV9	-	-	TRBJ2-7	TGTGCCCAAGTGTACACCCCCTACGAGCAGTACTTC	CAQVYTPYEQYF
TRBV9	-	-	TRBJ1-6	TGTGCCAGCTCCCGGGGATTGGATTCACCCCTCCACTTT	CASSRGLDSPLHF
TRBV21-1	-	once	TRBJ2-2	TGTGCCAGCAGCAAACATACTGAGGGTGGGTCCACCGGGGAGCTGTTTTTT	CASSKHTEGGSTGELFF
TRBV5-1	-	-	TRBJ1-1	TGCGCCAGCAGCTTGGCGAGGGGGACCATGAACACTGAAGCTTTCTTT	CASSLARGTMNTEAFF
TRBV11-2	TRBD1	-	TRBJ1-2	TGTGCCAGCAGCCTCCGGGACAGAACGTTAGCTAACTATGGCTACACCTTC	CASSLRDRTLANYGYTF
TRBV7-9	-	-	TRBJ1-2	TGTGCCAGCAGCTCCGTTGGGGGGAACTATGGCTACACCTTC	CASSSVGGNYGYTF
TRBV9	-	-	TRBJ2-5	TGTGCCAGCAGCGTGGACCCACGGGGAGAGACCCAGTACTTC	CASSVDPRGETQYF
TRBV19	TRBD2	-	TRBJ2-7	TGTGCCAGTAGAGGGGAGGGTTACGAGCAGTACTTC	CASRGEGYEQYF
TRBV6-4	-	few	TRBJ2-7	TGTGCCAGCAGTTACCAACAGGGAACCCCGACCTACGAGCAGTACTTC	CASSYQQGTPTYEQYF
TRBV7-9	-	-	TRBJ2-7	TGTGCCAGCAGCTTAGGATCCGGACTTAGCTCCTACGAGCAGTACTTC	CASSLGSGLSSYEQYF
TRBV5-1	TRBD1	-	TRBJ2-1	TGCGCCAGCAGTTCGGGACAGACCTACAATGAGCAGTTCTTC	CASSSGQTYNEQFF
TRBV4-2	TRBD2	-	TRBJ2-1	TGTGCCAGCAGCCAAGATCCTGGACTAGCGGGGGCCTGGGAGCAGTTCTTC	CASSQDPGLAGAWEQFF
TRBV28	-	-	TRBJ2-4	TGTGCCAGCAGCAATCTAGCGTTGGGGAAGTACTTC	CASSNLALGKYF
TRBV1	-	few	TRBJ2-7	TGCACCAGCAGCCAACAAATGACAGACTACGAGCAGTACTTC	CTSSQQMTDYEQYF
TRBV29-1	-	-	TRBJ1-4	TGCAGCGTTGTCGGGGGTGGGTTTGAAAAACTGTTTTTT	CSVVGGGFEKLFF
TRBV30	TRBD1	-	TRBJ1-1	TGTGCCTGGGCGGGACAGGGGGCGACTGAAGCTTTCTTT	CAWAGQGATEAFF
TRBV11-2	-	once	TRBJ2-7	TGTGCCAGCAGCCTTGGCCCCGAATACGAGCAGTACTTC	CASSLGPEYEQYF
TRBV5-5	-	-	TRBJ1-5	TGTGCCAGCAGCCACCCTGGCGGGGCGGGGCGGCCCCAGCATTTT	CASSHPGGAGRPQHF
TRBV6-1	-	once	TRBJ2-1	TGTGCCAGCAGCCCCGACAGGAATCCCTACAATGAGCAGTTCTTC	CASSPDRNPYNEQFF
TRBV29-1	TRBD2	few	TRBJ2-1	TGCAGCGTTGTACTTATGGGAACTAGCGGGAGGGTCAATGAGCAGTTCTTC	CSVVLMGTSGRVNEQFF
TRBV5-1	-	-	TRBJ1-2	TGCGCCAGCAGCTTGGACAACCCCCCCTATGGCTACACCTTC	CASSLDNPPYGYTF
TRBV13	TRBD1	-	TRBJ1-1	TGTGCCAGCAGCCCCAGGGGGACAGGGCGGCACACTGAAGCTTTCTTT	CASSPRGTGRHTEAFF
TRBV9	TRBD2	-	TRBJ2-3	TGTGCCAGCAGCCCCGGACTAGTGGCTAGCACAGATACGCAGTATTTT	CASSPGLVASTDTQYF
TRBV5-1	TRBD1	few	TRBJ2-4	TGCGCCAGCAGCGTAGGGACAGGGAGGCCTGCCAAAAACATTCAGTACTTC	CASSVGTGRPAKNIQYF
TRBV7-3	-	once	TRBJ2-7	TGTGCCAGCAGCTCCTACAGCGGGTCTTCCTACGAGCAGTACTTC	CASSSYSGSSYEQYF
TRBV7-2	TRBD2	-	TRBJ2-1	TGTGCCAGCAGCTTATCTAGCGGGGACAATGAGCAGTTCTTC	CASSLSSGDNEQFF
TRBV7-7	-	-	TRBJ2-5	TGTGCCAGCAGCTTAGCGGCGGGCACGGCCGAGACCCAGTACTTC	CASSLAAGTAETQYF